Listed below are T cell receptor beta chains from one sample, sequenced in a study of CD8+ T cells in alopecia areata. TCRdb keeps only in-frame clones here, not all; method: immunoSEQ multiplex PCR. The sample carries some 130,000 clones, 50% to 65% recorded once. The sample consisted of CD8+ T cells sorted from blood, taken at week 4, from a patient treated with tofacitinib. These receptors were taken from a human donor with alopecia areata. CDR3s include the opening cysteine and the closing phenylalanine or tryptophan. A D gene is named only where the DNA matches it firmly. Size values are once, few and many counts, or a class for expanded clones, and some rows have none.

v_gene: TRBV2
abundance: few
j_gene: TRBJ2-1
d_gene: TRBD2
CDR3nt: TGTGCCAGCAGGCCCACTAGCGGGGAGCAGTTCTTC
CDR3aa: CASRPTSGEQFF

v_gene: TRBV4-1
abundance: few
j_gene: TRBJ2-5
d_gene: TRBD1
CDR3nt: TGCGCCAGCAGCCAAGATTTCGACAGGGGGCTTATGGAGACCCAGTACTTC
CDR3aa: CASSQDFDRGLMETQYF

v_gene: TRBV5-6
abundance: -
j_gene: TRBJ2-1
d_gene: -
CDR3nt: TGTGCCAGCAGCTTGTTATTGGGCTTATGGGATGAGCAGTTCTTC
CDR3aa: CASSLLLGLWDEQFF

v_gene: TRBV5-6
abundance: -
j_gene: TRBJ2-2
d_gene: -
CDR3nt: TGTGCCAGCAGCTTGACTAGAGTAGGCGCGAACACCGGGGAGCTGTTTTTT
CDR3aa: CASSLTRVGANTGELFF

v_gene: TRBV2
abundance: -
j_gene: TRBJ1-6
d_gene: TRBD1
CDR3nt: TGTGCCAGCAGTGCGAACAGGGGGGATAATTCACCGTCCCTCCACTTT
CDR3aa: CASSANRGDNSPSLHF

v_gene: TRBV5-6
abundance: -
j_gene: TRBJ1-6
d_gene: -
CDR3nt: TGTGCCAGCAGCCCAGGGTTTTTACCCCTCCACTTT
CDR3aa: CASSPGFLPLHF

v_gene: TRBV15
abundance: -
j_gene: TRBJ2-2
d_gene: -
CDR3nt: TGTGCCACCAGCATTTACAGGGAGATCACCGGGGAGCTGTTTTTT
CDR3aa: CATSIYREITGELFF

v_gene: TRBV12-5
abundance: -
j_gene: TRBJ2-2
d_gene: -
CDR3nt: TGTGCTAGTGGTTTGGTAAATACCGGGGAGCTGTTTTTT
CDR3aa: CASGLVNTGELFF

v_gene: TRBV15
abundance: -
j_gene: TRBJ2-2
d_gene: -
CDR3nt: TGTGCCACCAGCGGGGAACCTGAGAACACCGGGGAGCTGTTTTTT
CDR3aa: CATSGEPENTGELFF

v_gene: TRBV9
abundance: -
j_gene: TRBJ2-7
d_gene: TRBD2
CDR3nt: TGTGCCAGCAGCGTAGGGGGACTAGCCTACGAGCAGTACTTC
CDR3aa: CASSVGGLAYEQYF

v_gene: TRBV27
abundance: once
j_gene: TRBJ2-3
d_gene: -
CDR3nt: TGTGCCAGCAGTTCACCCGCCCTGTCAAGCACAGATACGCAGTATTTT
CDR3aa: CASSSPALSSTDTQYF

v_gene: TRBV25-1
abundance: -
j_gene: TRBJ2-5
d_gene: -
CDR3nt: TGTGCCAGCAGTGTTGGGATTCGGGAGACCCAGTACTTC
CDR3aa: CASSVGIRETQYF

v_gene: TRBV6-5
abundance: -
j_gene: TRBJ2-7
d_gene: -
CDR3nt: TGTGCCAGCAGTTACGAAGCAAACTACGAGCAGTACTTC
CDR3aa: CASSYEANYEQYF

v_gene: TRBV18
abundance: -
j_gene: TRBJ2-7
d_gene: TRBD2
CDR3nt: TGTGCCAGCTCTGCCGGGACTAGCGTCGAGCAGTACTTC
CDR3aa: CASSAGTSVEQYF

v_gene: TRBV9
abundance: once
j_gene: TRBJ2-7
d_gene: -
CDR3nt: TGTGCCAGCAGCGTAGTTCAGTCGCGGTACGAGCAGTACTTC
CDR3aa: CASSVVQSRYEQYF

v_gene: TRBV25-1
abundance: -
j_gene: TRBJ2-5
d_gene: -
CDR3nt: TGTGCCAGCTCGTGGGGCTCGGGGGAGACCCAGTACTTC
CDR3aa: CASSWGSGETQYF

v_gene: TRBV29-1
abundance: many
j_gene: TRBJ2-7
d_gene: -
CDR3nt: TGCAGCGTTGAAGATGGGCTTGAGGAGCAGTACTTC
CDR3aa: CSVEDGLEEQYF

v_gene: TRBV10-3
abundance: few
j_gene: TRBJ2-3
d_gene: -
CDR3nt: TGTGCCATCAGTGTCAAAAGCACAGATACGCAGTATTTT
CDR3aa: CAISVKSTDTQYF

v_gene: TRBV5-6
abundance: -
j_gene: TRBJ2-7
d_gene: -
CDR3nt: TGTGCCAGCAGCTTGACCCCCAAGACCTACGAGCAGTACTTC
CDR3aa: CASSLTPKTYEQYF

v_gene: TRBV19
abundance: -
j_gene: TRBJ1-1
d_gene: -
CDR3nt: TGTGCCAGTGGCCGGGGGGCGCACACTGAAGCTTTCTTT
CDR3aa: CASGRGAHTEAFF

v_gene: TRBV2
abundance: -
j_gene: TRBJ2-7
d_gene: -
CDR3nt: TGTGCCAGCAGTTACTCCGGACCCACCTACGAGCAGTACTTC
CDR3aa: CASSYSGPTYEQYF

v_gene: TRBV11-2
abundance: -
j_gene: TRBJ2-7
d_gene: -
CDR3nt: TGTGCCAGCAGCTTAGGGCAGGGCACCTACGAGCAGTACTTC
CDR3aa: CASSLGQGTYEQYF

v_gene: TRBV30
abundance: few
j_gene: TRBJ2-7
d_gene: -
CDR3nt: TGTGCCTGGAGTGGGACAGAACTCTACGAGCAGTACTTC
CDR3aa: CAWSGTELYEQYF

v_gene: TRBV9
abundance: -
j_gene: TRBJ2-5
d_gene: TRBD2
CDR3nt: TGTGCCAGCAGCGTAGCTACGAGGGGACTAGCGGGGGCCGACCCACAAGAGACCCAGTACTTC
CDR3aa: CASSVATRGLAGADPQETQYF

v_gene: TRBV2
abundance: -
j_gene: TRBJ1-4
d_gene: -
CDR3nt: TGTGCCAGCAGTGTAGAGGAAAAACTGTTTTTT
CDR3aa: CASSVEEKLFF

v_gene: TRBV6-6
abundance: -
j_gene: TRBJ2-5
d_gene: -
CDR3nt: TGTGCCAGCAGTTACTCGACGGGGGGCGCAGAGACCCAGTACTTC
CDR3aa: CASSYSTGGAETQYF

v_gene: TRBV5-4
abundance: -
j_gene: TRBJ1-1
d_gene: -
CDR3nt: TGTGCCAGCAGCGACGACAGGAGTGGGCTGAACACTGAAGCTTTCTTT
CDR3aa: CASSDDRSGLNTEAFF

v_gene: TRBV30
abundance: -
j_gene: TRBJ2-7
d_gene: -
CDR3nt: TGTGCCTGGAGTCATGGACCCTACGAGCAGTACTTC
CDR3aa: CAWSHGPYEQYF

v_gene: TRBV7-2
abundance: few
j_gene: TRBJ2-5
d_gene: TRBD2
CDR3nt: TGTGCCAGCAGCCCCCCCGGGACTAGCGGGGAGACCCAAGAGACCCAGTACTTC
CDR3aa: CASSPPGTSGETQETQYF

v_gene: TRBV29-1
abundance: -
j_gene: TRBJ1-5
d_gene: TRBD1
CDR3nt: TGCAGCGCTAGGACAGGGGAAAGCAATCAGCCCCAGCATTTT
CDR3aa: CSARTGESNQPQHF

v_gene: TRBV7-9
abundance: -
j_gene: TRBJ2-3
d_gene: -
CDR3nt: TGTGCCAGCAGCTTCCCCGTCAGTCCAGATACGCAGTATTTT
CDR3aa: CASSFPVSPDTQYF

v_gene: TRBV9
abundance: few
j_gene: TRBJ2-4
d_gene: -
CDR3nt: TGTGCCAGCAGTGAGAGGGAAGGCGCCAAAAACATTCAGTACTTC
CDR3aa: CASSEREGAKNIQYF

v_gene: TRBV7-9
abundance: few
j_gene: TRBJ1-1
d_gene: -
CDR3nt: TGTGCCAGCAGGCCCGGAGGGGGGAACACTGAAGCTTTCTTT
CDR3aa: CASRPGGGNTEAFF

v_gene: TRBV7-9
abundance: -
j_gene: TRBJ1-2
d_gene: -
CDR3nt: TGTGCCAGCAACTTGGCGGTCGATGGCTACACCTTC
CDR3aa: CASNLAVDGYTF

v_gene: TRBV4-1
abundance: -
j_gene: TRBJ2-7
d_gene: TRBD2
CDR3nt: TGCGCCAGCAGCCAACCAGCGGGAGCGGGATACGAGCAGTACTTC
CDR3aa: CASSQPAGAGYEQYF

v_gene: TRBV27
abundance: -
j_gene: TRBJ1-2
d_gene: -
CDR3nt: TGTGCCAGCAGTTCATACCGGGACTCCAGTGGCTACACCTTC
CDR3aa: CASSSYRDSSGYTF

v_gene: TRBV27
abundance: -
j_gene: TRBJ2-3
d_gene: -
CDR3nt: TGTGCCAGCAGCAAGCTGCCAGATACGCAGTATTTT
CDR3aa: CASSKLPDTQYF

v_gene: TRBV27
abundance: few
j_gene: TRBJ2-5
d_gene: -
CDR3nt: TGTGCCAGCAGTTTAAACAGACAAGCAGAGACCCAGTACTTC
CDR3aa: CASSLNRQAETQYF

v_gene: TRBV6-1
abundance: -
j_gene: TRBJ1-2
d_gene: TRBD1
CDR3nt: TGTGCCAGCAGTGAAGCAGTAGGGACAGAAGCTTTCTATGGCTACACCTTC
CDR3aa: CASSEAVGTEAFYGYTF

v_gene: TRBV7-2
abundance: -
j_gene: TRBJ2-6
d_gene: -
CDR3nt: TGTGCCAGCAGCTTATCCCACAGGGTGGGCTCTGGGGCCAACGTCCTGACTTTC
CDR3aa: CASSLSHRVGSGANVLTF

v_gene: TRBV4-1
abundance: -
j_gene: TRBJ1-1
d_gene: TRBD1
CDR3nt: TGCGCCAGCAGCCAAGAGCAAGGGGGCGGTGAAGCTTTCTTT
CDR3aa: CASSQEQGGGEAFF

v_gene: TRBV11-2
abundance: -
j_gene: TRBJ2-4
d_gene: TRBD1
CDR3nt: TGTGCCAGCAGCTTGACAGGGACCAAAAACATTCAGTACTTC
CDR3aa: CASSLTGTKNIQYF

v_gene: TRBV13
abundance: -
j_gene: TRBJ1-6
d_gene: TRBD1
CDR3nt: TGTGCCAGCACCCCCGGGACAGGGCATTCACCCCTCCACTTT
CDR3aa: CASTPGTGHSPLHF

v_gene: TRBV5-6
abundance: -
j_gene: TRBJ2-7
d_gene: -
CDR3nt: TGTGCCAGCAGCTTGCTAGTAGGGCAAGAGCAGTACTTC
CDR3aa: CASSLLVGQEQYF

v_gene: TRBV29-1
abundance: -
j_gene: TRBJ2-1
d_gene: -
CDR3nt: TGCAGCGTTGTGGGGAATGAGCAGTTCTTC
CDR3aa: CSVVGNEQFF

v_gene: TRBV2
abundance: -
j_gene: TRBJ2-1
d_gene: -
CDR3nt: TGTGCCAGCAGTGAAGCACCATTTGTGGGGCGCAATGAGCAGTTCTTC
CDR3aa: CASSEAPFVGRNEQFF

v_gene: TRBV29-1
abundance: -
j_gene: TRBJ2-2
d_gene: -
CDR3nt: TGCAGCGTTGTGCTGTACAACACCGGGGAGCTGTTTTTT
CDR3aa: CSVVLYNTGELFF

v_gene: TRBV27
abundance: -
j_gene: TRBJ1-1
d_gene: -
CDR3nt: TGTGCCAGCAGGCCGGGGGGGAACACTGAAGCTTTCTTT
CDR3aa: CASRPGGNTEAFF

v_gene: TRBV30
abundance: -
j_gene: TRBJ1-2
d_gene: -
CDR3nt: TGTGCCTGGACGTTGGCACTACCTAACTATGGCTACACCTTC
CDR3aa: CAWTLALPNYGYTF

v_gene: TRBV30
abundance: -
j_gene: TRBJ1-2
d_gene: TRBD1
CDR3nt: TGTGCCTGGAGTGGGGTGCCCACAGGGGTACGGGGTGGCTACACCTTC
CDR3aa: CAWSGVPTGVRGGYTF

v_gene: TRBV9
abundance: many
j_gene: TRBJ1-2
d_gene: TRBD1
CDR3nt: TGTGCCAGCAGCGCAGGGCATCAGGGGGCTTATGGCTACACCTTC
CDR3aa: CASSAGHQGAYGYTF

v_gene: TRBV18
abundance: -
j_gene: TRBJ1-1
d_gene: -
CDR3nt: TGTGCCAGCTCACCATGGGCAAATCCCATGGACACTGAAGCTTTCTTT
CDR3aa: CASSPWANPMDTEAFF

v_gene: TRBV6-4
abundance: few
j_gene: TRBJ1-2
d_gene: -
CDR3nt: TGTGCCAGCAGTGACGGGACATTTAGCGACTATGGCTACACCTTC
CDR3aa: CASSDGTFSDYGYTF

v_gene: TRBV29-1
abundance: -
j_gene: TRBJ2-2
d_gene: -
CDR3nt: TGCAGCGGGAAAGGAGGGCTCGACACCGGGGAGCTGTTTTTT
CDR3aa: CSGKGGLDTGELFF

v_gene: TRBV29-1
abundance: -
j_gene: TRBJ1-2
d_gene: TRBD1
CDR3nt: TGCAGCGTTGGTGGACAGGGCGGCTACACCTTC
CDR3aa: CSVGGQGGYTF

v_gene: TRBV10-3
abundance: -
j_gene: TRBJ2-6
d_gene: -
CDR3nt: TGTGCCATCACGCCCGGAGGGGGATCCTTATCTGGGGCCAACGTCCTGACTTTC
CDR3aa: CAITPGGGSLSGANVLTF